This passage covers 19 T cell receptor beta chains from one sample sequenced in a study of vaccination effects on CD4 cells after COVID-19. These receptors lack a known antigen. The data were produced by immunoSEQ multiplex PCR, yet TCRdb's version contains in-frame clones alone and is incomplete. Here the sample spans under 50,000 clones, more than 75% being singletons. CD4+ T cells were isolated after around ten days of culture. This specimen consisted of CD4+ T cells from PBMCs cultured without peptide, obtained before COVID-19 vaccination. All receptors derive from a human donor who had a prior SARS-CoV-2 infection.

The chain carries TRBV2 and TRBJ2-3, with TRBD2 matching 9 bases. The CDR3 extends over 14 amino acids. Germline-derived CDR1 and CDR2 are SNHLY and FYNNEI. V lost 6 bases, J lost 2 bases, and 3 bases stayed unmatched. CDR3 in DNA: TGTGCCAGCAGCGGACTAGCGACCACAGATACGCAGTATTTT. The encoded protein is CASSGLATTDTQYF.

CDR3 nucleotide sequence: TGTGCCAGCAGTCCAGGGCTGGGCTACACCTTC. It yields the protein CASSPGLGYTF. V and J are TRBV6-5 and TRBJ1-2, with D tentatively TRBD1 (5 bases). V lost 5 bases, J lost 8 bases, and 9 bases lay in between. The CDR3 extends over 11 amino acids. CDR1 is MNHEY, CDR2 SVGAGI, per germline.

The chain uses TRBV6-5 and TRBJ1-5; D gene ambiguous. Germline CDR1 reads MNHEY; CDR2 reads SVGAGI. This CDR3 is 15 amino acids long. V was pared by 5 bases and J by 1 base, with 12 bases between. CDR3 bases: TGTGCCAGCAGTCCAAGCCGGGGAAGCAATCAGCCCCAGCATTTT. This gives the protein CASSPSRGSNQPQHF.

J is TRBJ2-1 and V is TRBV19; possible D gene TRBD2, 6 bases. CDR1 and CDR2 from the germline V gene are LNHDA and SQIVND (reference sequence). The CDR3 spans 15 residues. V was cut by 8 bases and J by 2 bases, with 16 bases left in between. CDR3 loop: CASSWRDRPYNEQFF. As DNA, the CDR3 is TGTGCCAGTTCCTGGCGGGATCGTCCCTACAATGAGCAGTTCTTC.

This chain links TRBV24-1 with TRBJ2-1; D unresolved. V was clipped by 6 bases and J by 7 bases, with 18 bases between them. Germline V gene sequence: CDR1 KGHDR, CDR2 SFDVKD. The CDR3 totals 15 residues. Here the CDR3 reads CATSPWVAAINEQFF. The CDR3, as DNA: TGTGCCACCAGTCCGTGGGTTGCCGCTATTAATGAGCAGTTCTTC.

This chain joins TRBV6-5 and TRBJ2-7; D not resolved. This CDR3 has 14 residues. Trimming pared 0 bases from V and 3 bases from J, leaving 9 bases between. Germline V gene data show CDR1 as MNHEY and CDR2 as SVGAGI. The CDR3 region has the DNA TGTGCCAGCAGTTACTCGTCTAGTTTCTACGAGCAGTACTTC. It yields the protein CASSYSSSFYEQYF.

J is TRBJ2-5 and V is TRBV5-1; possibly TRBD1 for D (7 bases). The V gene lost 4 bases and the J gene lost 1 base, with 20 bases spanning the gap. The germline V gene encodes CDR1 SGHRS and CDR2 YFSETQ. This CDR3 has 17 residues. The CDR3 sequence: CASSVVLAGGIQETQYF. DNA of the CDR3: TGCGCCAGCAGCGTGGTTCTGGCAGGGGGGATCCAAGAGACCCAGTACTTC.

This clone turned up a few times. V gene TRBV10-1 combines with J gene TRBJ1-3; maybe TRBD1 (5 bases). The CDR3 length is 15 residues. CDR1 is WNHNN and CDR2 is SYGVQD in the germline V gene (reference sequence). V lost 10 bases, J lost 0 bases, and 16 bases lay in between. CDR3 DNA: TGCGCCAAAAGGCAGGGACCAGTCTCTGGAAACACCATATATTTT. Translation gives CAKRQGPVSGNTIYF.

This clone has more than one count but fewer than ten. The chain carries TRBV5-4 and TRBJ2-7; D is uncertain. Trimming cost V 2 bases and J 3 bases, with 12 bases left between them. Germline V CDR1 and CDR2: SGHNT, YYREEE (reference sequence). CDR3 length: 14 residues. As DNA, the CDR3 is TGTGCCAGCAGCTTAACCTCACAAGACTACGAGCAGTACTTC. Its protein is CASSLTSQDYEQYF.

The chain has TRBV29-1 and TRBJ2-3, with D perhaps matching TRBD1 (6 bases). Germline V gene sequence: CDR1 SQVTM, CDR2 ANQGSEA. V gave up 6 bases and J gave up 1 base, with 17 bases separating them. The CDR3 covers 15 residues. The CDR3 sequence: CSVLQGIPGTDTQYF. CDR3 in DNA: TGCAGCGTGCTACAGGGCATCCCTGGCACAGATACGCAGTATTTT.

This clone was seen only once. The chain has TRBV25-1 and TRBJ2-5, with a weak D call TRBD2 (5 bases). In germline, CDR1 is MGHDK, CDR2 SYGVNS. CDR3 size: 17 residues. Trimming left V 6 bases short and J 2 bases short, with 22 bases between. In DNA form, the CDR3 reads TGTGCCAGCAGCGAGATCTCGAGAGCGGACCGACAAGAGACCCAGTACTTC. This sequence encodes CASSEISRADRQETQYF. Variable domain in full (rest from reference TRBV25-1 and TRBJ2-5): EADIYQTPRYLVIGTGKKITLECSQTMGHDKMYWYQQDPGMELHLIHYSYGVNSTEKGDLSSESTVSRIRTEHFPLTLESARPSHTSQYLCASSEISRADRQETQYFGPGTRLLVL.

This chain connects TRBV2 to TRBJ2-3, with TRBD2 matching 13 bases. Germline assignment: CDR1 SNHLY and CDR2 FYNNEI. Trimming cost V 5 bases and J 11 bases; bases outside gene matches: 16. The CDR3 has 17 residues. The CDR3 coding sequence is TGTGCCAGCAGTAAGGGATATCGGACTAGCGGGAGTCCCTGGCAGTATTTT. Its translation: CASSKGYRTSGSPWQYF.

This chain joins TRBV29-1 and TRBJ2-5; no clear D gene. The V and J ends lost 2 bases and 13 bases respectively, with 14 bases between them. CDR1 is SQVTM, CDR2 ANQGSEA, per germline. This CDR3 is built from 11 residues. CDR3 coding DNA: TGCAGCGTTGAAACTCCCCCGTTGCCGTACTTC. Its translation is CSVETPPLPYF.

The genes are TRBV20-1 and TRBJ2-7; D is perhaps TRBD1 (6 bases). The CDR3 runs 11 residues. Deletions cut 7 bases from V and 7 bases from J, with 14 bases between. The V gene's germline CDR1 is DFQATT and CDR2 SNEGSKA (reference sequence). The CDR3 DNA is TGCAGTGTTACCAGGGGCGAGGAGCAGTACTTC. Its protein is CSVTRGEEQYF.

The chain uses TRBV5-1 and TRBJ2-2; 9 bases map to TRBD2. Germline V gene lookup returns CDR1 SGHRS and CDR2 YFSETQ. V lost 1 base, J lost 5 bases, and 6 bases stayed unmatched. The CDR3 has 16 residues. The CDR3 sequence is CASSLWLAGETGELFF. The DNA of the CDR3 is TGCGCCAGCAGCTTGTGGTTAGCGGGAGAGACCGGGGAGCTGTTTTTT.

This clone was observed a few times. CDR3 loop: CATSRVQLNEQFF. The DNA for the CDR3 is TGTGCCACCAGCAGAGTTCAGCTCAATGAGCAGTTCTTC. The chain uses TRBV15 and TRBJ2-1; the D is unclear. Between the trimmed V and J ends, which lost 1 base and 6 bases, there was a span of 7 bases. Germline V lookup: CDR1 LNHNV, CDR2 YYDKDF (reference sequence). The length of the CDR3 is 13 residues.

The chain is built from TRBV4-1 and TRBJ2-4, with D tentatively TRBD1 (7 bases). Trimming cost V 1 base and J 8 bases, with 24 bases left between them. Looked up from germline, CDR1 is MGHRA and CDR2 is YSYEKL. There are 18 residues in the CDR3. CDR3 amino acids: CASSQGRGQSAGIDIQYF. CDR3 sequence (DNA): TGCGCCAGCAGCCAAGGGAGGGGGCAGAGCGCCGGGATCGACATTCAGTACTTC.

This rearrangement joins TRBV11-2 to TRBJ2-7; D uncertain. V lost 2 bases and J 3 bases, leaving 14 bases between the germline ends. This CDR3 is 15 amino acids long. Per germline, CDR1 SGHAT and CDR2 FQNNGV. The CDR3 sequence is CASSLSLGGSYEQYF. The CDR3 DNA is TGTGCCAGCAGCTTAAGTCTCGGCGGAAGCTACGAGCAGTACTTC.

The chain carries TRBV20-1 and TRBJ1-2, with D hard to call. V gave up 3 bases and J gave up 2 bases, with 7 bases separating them. The CDR3 covers 12 residues. Looked up from germline, CDR1 is DFQATT and CDR2 is SNEGSKA (reference sequence). The CDR3 bases are TGCAGTGCTAGTACGGTGAACTATGGCTACACCTTC. Its protein product is CSASTVNYGYTF.